This T cell receptor (beta chain) stems from a study of graft-versus-host responses after intestinal transplantation. This table comes from immunoSEQ multiplex PCR, and its TCRdb copy is limited to in-frame clones, with some not included. The sample has 99,000 or so clones; 92% are singletons. This clone came up once. Its antigen is not identified. Germline CDR1 is LNHDA and CDR2 is SQIVND (reference sequence). The V and J ends lost 7 bases and 3 bases, in that order; junction bases with no gene match: 12. The CDR3 is 16 amino acids. This chain joins TRBV19 and TRBJ1-2; 9 bases map to TRBD1. This TCR was sampled from a human donor who was the organ donor for an intestinal transplant. The specimen was unstimulated CD8+ T cells sorted from spleen or lymph node cells, collected before transplant. CDR3 coding DNA: TGTGCCAGTACCCCCCTTGAGACAGGGGGGTACTATGGCTACACCTTC. The encoded protein is CASTPLETGGYYGYTF.